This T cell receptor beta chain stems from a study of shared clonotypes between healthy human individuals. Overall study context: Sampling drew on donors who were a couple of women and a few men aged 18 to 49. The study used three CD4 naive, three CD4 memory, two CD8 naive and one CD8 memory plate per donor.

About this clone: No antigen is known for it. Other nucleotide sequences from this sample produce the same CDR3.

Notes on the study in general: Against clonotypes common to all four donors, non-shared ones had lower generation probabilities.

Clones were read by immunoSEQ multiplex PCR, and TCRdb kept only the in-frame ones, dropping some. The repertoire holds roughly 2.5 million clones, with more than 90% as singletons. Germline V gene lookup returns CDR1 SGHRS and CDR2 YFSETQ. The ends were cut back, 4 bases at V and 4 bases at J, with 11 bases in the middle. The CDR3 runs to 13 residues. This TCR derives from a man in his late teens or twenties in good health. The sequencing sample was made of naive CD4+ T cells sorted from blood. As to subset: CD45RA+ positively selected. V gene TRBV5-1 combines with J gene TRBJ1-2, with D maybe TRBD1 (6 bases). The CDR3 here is CASSPGTSYGYTF. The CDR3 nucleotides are TGCGCCAGCAGCCCCGGGACATCCTATGGCTACACCTTC.